The 9 T cell receptor beta chains below were found in one sample sequenced in a study of CD8+ T cells in alopecia areata. Treatment defined: oral pan-JAK inhibitor, 5-10 mg twice daily. In alopecia areata patients, both lesional scalp punch biopsies and peripheral blood were collected. Once RNA had been extracted, it was reverse transcribed into cDNA to act as the sequencing template. Only in-frame clones appear in the TCRdb table, and some are missing; sequencing was by immunoSEQ multiplex PCR. The sample gives 15,000 to 20,000 clones, approximately 56% of which show up once; 7.5% to 9.5% is in the top ten. The starting material was skin, obtained at week 4, from a patient treated with tofacitinib. The source is a human donor with alopecia areata.

This sequence joins TRBV5-4 and TRBJ2-1; D may be TRBD2 (5 bases). V was trimmed by 2 bases and J by 5 bases, leaving 14 bases between them. The CDR3 runs 15 residues. CDR1 and CDR2 from the germline V gene are SGHNT and YYREEE (reference sequence). CDR3 bases: TGTGCCAGCAGCTTCCCGGGGTATACGGACAATGAGCAGTTCTTC. It encodes CASSFPGYTDNEQFF.

The CDR3 DNA reads as TGTGCCAGCAGTCTGTTGACAGGGGTGAATGAAAAACTGTTTTTT. As protein: CASSLLTGVNEKLFF. This chain joins TRBV27 and TRBJ1-4, with 8 bases that match TRBD1. CDR1 MNHEY and CDR2 SMNVEV come from the germline V gene (reference sequence). V trimming: 5 bases; J trimming: 5 bases; junction bases outside the gene matches: 7. This CDR3 spans 15 amino acids.

V is TRBV5-1 and J is TRBJ2-7; either TRBD1 or TRBD2 may fit D (6 bases each). Germline-derived CDR1 and CDR2 are SGHRS and YFSETQ. This CDR3 contains 17 residues. V was pared by 0 bases and J by 2 bases, with 18 bases between. The CDR3: CASSLEGWGAFPYEQYF. The CDR3, as DNA: TGCGCCAGCAGCTTGGAAGGTTGGGGGGCCTTCCCCTACGAGCAGTACTTC.

The chain couples TRBV2 to TRBJ2-1, with a tentative D call TRBD2 (5 bases). The V end lost 3 bases, the J end lost 4 bases, and 13 bases lay between the germline ends. The germline V gene encodes CDR1 SNHLY and CDR2 FYNNEI. The CDR3 covers 15 residues. CDR3 loop: CASSDVARRYNEQFF. CDR3 sequence (DNA): TGTGCCAGCAGTGACGTAGCAAGGAGGTACAATGAGCAGTTCTTC. Drawing the rest from reference TRBV2 and TRBJ2-1, the complete variable domain is EPEVTQTPSHQVTQMGQEVILRCVPISNHLYFYWYRQILGQKVEFLVSFYNNEISEKSEIFDDQFSVERPDGSNFTLKIRSTKLEDSAMYFCASSDVARRYNEQFFGPGTRLTVL.

This clone showed up just a few times. This rearrangement joins TRBV6-5 to TRBJ1-2, with D unresolved. CDR1 is MNHEY and CDR2 is SVGAGI in the germline V gene. V lost 8 bases and J 5 bases, leaving 6 bases between the germline ends. The CDR3 extends over 10 amino acids. CDR3 region: CASWLYGYTF. CDR3 bases: TGTGCCAGCTGGTTATATGGCTACACCTTC.

The chain couples TRBV5-1 to TRBJ2-7; D gene unclear. The V gene's germline CDR1 is SGHRS and CDR2 YFSETQ. The V end lost 5 bases, the J end lost 1 base, and 19 bases lay between the germline ends. The CDR3 spans 16 residues. This chain's CDR3 is CASRLLLANESYEQYF. The CDR3 DNA reads as TGCGCCAGCAGGCTCTTGTTGGCTAATGAGTCCTACGAGCAGTACTTC.

The chain couples TRBV5-1 to TRBJ2-7; D is uncertain. V dropped 0 bases and J dropped 0 bases, with 7 bases sitting between them. Germline V gene data show CDR1 as SGHRS and CDR2 as YFSETQ. The CDR3 loop spans 14 amino acids. CDR3 in amino acids: CASSLDWSSYEQYF. In nucleotides, the CDR3 is TGCGCCAGCAGCTTGGATTGGAGCTCCTACGAGCAGTACTTC. The full variable domain, rest sourced from reference TRBV5-1 and TRBJ2-7, is KAGVTQTPRYLIKTRGQQVTLSCSPISGHRSVSWYQQTPGQGLQFLFEYFSETQRNKGNFPGRFSGRQFSNSRSEMNVSTLELGDSALYLCASSLDWSSYEQYFGPGTRLTVT.

This clone has more than one count but fewer than ten. The chain links TRBV7-2 to TRBJ1-6, with a tentative D call TRBD1 (6 bases). CDR3 length equals 15 residues. The V end lost 5 bases, the J end lost 13 bases, and 21 bases lay between the germline ends. The germline gives CDR1 SGHTA, CDR2 FQGNSA. CDR3 region: CASSPGAGRTSPLHF. The CDR3 nucleotides read TGTGCCAGCAGCCCGGGGGCAGGGAGGACTTCCCCCCTCCACTTT.

This clone was seen once. The V gene is TRBV5-1, the J gene TRBJ2-1; 10 nucleotides match TRBD2. Germline V gene data show CDR1 as SGHRS and CDR2 as YFSETQ. The CDR3 has 18 residues. Trimming cost V 4 bases and J 0 bases; bases outside gene matches: 10. The CDR3 nucleotides are TGCGCCAGCAGCCCCCTCGGAATAGCGGGAGGCTCCTACAATGAGCAGTTCTTC. It codes for CASSPLGIAGGSYNEQFF.